These 16 T cell receptor beta chains were all obtained from the same sample, sequenced in a study of blood T cell repertoires in COVID-19. Some clones are missing from TCRdb's copy, which holds only in-frame ones; the method was immunoSEQ multiplex PCR. Among about 200,000 clones listed, approximately 90% were seen once. The sequenced sample consisted of peripheral blood. The receptors originated from a man between 40 and 49 years old with active or convalescent COVID-19.

This clone was detected only once. The rearrangement uses TRBV4-1 and TRBJ2-7; perhaps TRBD2 as D (6 bases). Germline assignment: CDR1 MGHRA and CDR2 YSYEKL. This CDR3 region has 17 residues. V was cut by 2 bases and J by 3 bases, with 20 bases left in between. The DNA for the CDR3 is TGCGCCAGCAGCCAAATAAGTGGGACTTCTAAAAACTACGAGCAGTACTTC. This translates into CASSQISGTSKNYEQYF.

The genes are TRBV29-1 and TRBJ2-3; D not certain. Deletions cut 4 bases from V and 3 bases from J, with 8 bases between. Germline CDR1 reads SQVTM; CDR2 reads ANQGSEA. This CDR3 contains 12 residues. The CDR3 nucleotides read TGCAGCGTTGTTCCAGAAACAGATACGCAGTATTTT. Protein: CSVVPETDTQYF.

V gene TRBV4-2 combines with J gene TRBJ2-2, with a tentative D call TRBD1 (6 bases). This CDR3 spans 14 amino acids. The germline CDR1 and CDR2 sequences are LGHNA and YNFKEQ. V was trimmed by 3 bases and J by 6 bases, leaving 11 bases between them. CDR3 residues: CASSQQYRAGELFF. The DNA of the CDR3 is TGTGCCAGCAGCCAGCAATACAGGGCCGGGGAGCTGTTTTTT.

The V gene is TRBV3-1 (or the pseudogene TRBV3-2), the J gene TRBJ2-4; D not certain. The CDR3 consists of 16 residues. Looked up from germline, CDR1 is LGHDT and CDR2 is YNNKEL (reference sequence). Trimming shortened V by 1 base and J by 1 base, and 11 bases separated the two germline ends. CDR3 nucleotides: TGTGCCAGCAGCCAAGTTAGGTCCGGGGCCAAAAACATTCAGTACTTC. Encoded protein: CASSQVRSGAKNIQYF.

This chain links TRBV2 with TRBJ1-6; 7 nucleotides match TRBD1. The length of the CDR3 is 13 residues. With 4 bases clipped from V and 10 bases from J, the junction kept 4 bases outside the gene matches. In germline, CDR1 is SNHLY, CDR2 FYNNEI. DNA for the CDR3: TGTGCCAGCAGTGGACAGGGAAACTCACCCCTCCACTTT. Translating it yields CASSGQGNSPLHF.

V is TRBV6-2 or TRBV6-3 and J is TRBJ1-3; TRBD1 agrees at 7 bases. CDR3 size: 15 residues. The germline CDR1 and CDR2 sequences are MNHEY and SVGEGT. V lost 5 bases and J lost 0; bases outside the gene matches: 4. Here the CDR3 reads CASSGDRDSGNTIYF. DNA for the CDR3: TGTGCCAGCAGTGGGGACAGAGACTCTGGAAACACCATATATTTT.

This clone was detected only a few times. The chain joins TRBV6-5 to TRBJ1-5, with TRBD1 matching over 10 bases. CDR1 is MNHEY and CDR2 is SVGAGI in the germline V gene. The CDR3 totals 15 residues. Germline trimming cut 9 bases from V and 2 bases from J; bases unmatched to any gene: 7. The CDR3 DNA reads as TGTGCCAGTAAATCCGGGACAGGGGGCAATCAGCCCCAGCATTTT. It encodes CASKSGTGGNQPQHF.

The chain combines TRBV2 with TRBJ2-7, with 7 bases fitting TRBD1. The CDR3 has 14 residues. Losses at the gene ends were 11 bases for V and 2 bases for J; bases not matched to a gene: 12. CDR1 SNHLY and CDR2 FYNNEI come from the germline V gene. The CDR3 sequence: CAGRYRTGAYEQYF. The CDR3 coding sequence is TGTGCCGGACGGTACAGAACAGGGGCCTACGAGCAGTACTTC. Together with reference TRBV2 and TRBJ2-7, the CDR3 gives the full variable domain: EPEVTQTPSHQVTQMGQEVILRCVPISNHLYFYWYRQILGQKVEFLVSFYNNEISEKSEIFDDQFSVERPDGSNFTLKIRSTKLEDSAMYFCAGRYRTGAYEQYFGPGTRLTVT.

For this clone: Distinct nucleotide sequences in the sample also encode this CDR3. The chain has TRBV7-2 and TRBJ2-7, with no clear D. Germline V gene sequence: CDR1 SGHTA, CDR2 FQGNSA. The V and J ends lost 2 bases and 0 bases respectively, with 8 bases between them. There are 14 residues in the CDR3. The CDR3 region is CASSLYPSSYEQYF. The CDR3 DNA is TGTGCCAGCAGCTTATACCCGAGCTCCTACGAGCAGTACTTC. The entire variable domain, with the rest obtained from reference TRBV7-2 and TRBJ2-7, is as follows: GAGVSQSPSNKVTEKGKDVELRCDPISGHTALYWYRQSLGQGLEFLIYFQGNSAPDKSGLPSDRFSAERTGGSVSTLTIQRTQQEDSAVYLCASSLYPSSYEQYFGPGTRLTVT.

This chain uses TRBV7-2 with TRBJ2-1; the D gene is possibly TRBD1 (6 bases). CDR1 and CDR2 (germline): SGHTA, FQGNSA. V was cut by 5 bases and J by 6 bases, with 17 bases left in between. This CDR3 spans 15 amino acids. As DNA, the CDR3 is TGTGCCAGCAGCCGCGACCCTGGGGGCACCAATGAGCAGTTCTTC. Translated: CASSRDPGGTNEQFF. The whole variable domain, remainder taken from reference TRBV7-2 and TRBJ2-1, is GAGVSQSPSNKVTEKGKDVELRCDPISGHTALYWYRQSLGQGLEFLIYFQGNSAPDKSGLPSDRFSAERTGGSVSTLTIQRTQQEDSAVYLCASSRDPGGTNEQFFGPGTRLTVL.

In this sample, this clone turned up once. The rearrangement joins TRBV6-6 to TRBJ2-7; 8 bases line up with TRBD1. CDR3 length equals 14 residues. V dropped 4 bases and J dropped 4; count of bases not matched to a gene: 6. Looked up from germline, CDR1 is MNHNY and CDR2 is SVGAGI (reference sequence). The DNA for the CDR3 is TGTGCCAGCAGTTTCACAGGGGGGAGATACGAGCAGTACTTC. Amino acid sequence: CASSFTGGRYEQYF.

V and J are TRBV5-1 and TRBJ2-3; D is uncertain. The CDR3 is 14 amino acids. The V gene's germline CDR1 is SGHRS and CDR2 YFSETQ. Trimming pared 0 bases from V and 0 bases from J, leaving 5 bases between. This CDR3 reads CASSLVSSTDTQYF. In DNA form, the CDR3 reads TGCGCCAGCAGCTTGGTCTCTAGCACAGATACGCAGTATTTT.

J is TRBJ2-7 and V is TRBV18; D remains unclear. The length of the CDR3 is 15 residues. Germline loops: CDR1 KGHSH, CDR2 LQKENI. V shed 3 bases and J shed 1 base, with 13 bases lying between them. The CDR3 region has the DNA TGTGCCAGCTCACCTCTTGGTCTATTTTCCTACGAGCAGTACTTC. Its protein product is CASSPLGLFSYEQYF.

V and J are TRBV7-2 and TRBJ1-3; D is unclear. The CDR3 loop spans 14 amino acids. Trimming cost V 2 bases and J 4 bases, with 9 bases left between them. The germline CDR1 and CDR2 sequences are SGHTA and FQGNSA. CDR3 loop: CASSLSTAGNTIYF. The CDR3 bases are TGTGCCAGCAGCTTATCAACAGCAGGAAACACCATATATTTT.

V usage is TRBV4-3 and J usage is TRBJ1-1, with 7 positions matching TRBD1. CDR3 length equals 14 residues. The V and J ends lost 0 bases and 5 bases, in that order; junction bases with no gene match: 3. Germline assignment: CDR1 LGHNA and CDR2 YSLEER. CDR3 amino acids: CASSQESRGTEAFF. The DNA of the CDR3 is TGCGCCAGCAGCCAAGAGTCCAGGGGGACTGAAGCTTTCTTT.

This chain uses TRBV28 with TRBJ1-2, with 11 bases fitting TRBD1. The CDR3 is 15 amino acids. Germline assignment: CDR1 MDHEN and CDR2 SYDVKM. With V trimmed by 4 bases and J by 4 bases, 5 bases remained unmatched. The CDR3 region has the DNA TGTGCCAGCAGTTCGGACAGGGGGCGGAGCTATGGCTACACCTTC. Protein sequence: CASSSDRGRSYGYTF.